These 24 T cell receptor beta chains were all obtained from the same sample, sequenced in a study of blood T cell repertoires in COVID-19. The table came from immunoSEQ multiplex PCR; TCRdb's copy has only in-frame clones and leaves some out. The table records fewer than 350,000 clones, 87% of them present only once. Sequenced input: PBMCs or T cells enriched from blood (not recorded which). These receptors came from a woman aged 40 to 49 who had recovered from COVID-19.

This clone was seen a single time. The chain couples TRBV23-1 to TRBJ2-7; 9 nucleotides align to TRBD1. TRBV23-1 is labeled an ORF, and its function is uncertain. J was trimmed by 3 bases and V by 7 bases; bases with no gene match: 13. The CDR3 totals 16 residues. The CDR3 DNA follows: TGCGCCAGCAAGACCTTCCGGGACAGGGTCGTCTACGAGCAGTACTTC. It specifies CASKTFRDRVVYEQYF.

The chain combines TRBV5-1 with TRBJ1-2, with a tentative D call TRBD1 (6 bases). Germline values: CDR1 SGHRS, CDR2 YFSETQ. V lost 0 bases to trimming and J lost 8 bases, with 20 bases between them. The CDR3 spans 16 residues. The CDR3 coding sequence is TGCGCCAGCAGCTTGGGGGTACAGGGATTGCTGGGCGGCTACACCTTC. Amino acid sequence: CASSLGVQGLLGGYTF.

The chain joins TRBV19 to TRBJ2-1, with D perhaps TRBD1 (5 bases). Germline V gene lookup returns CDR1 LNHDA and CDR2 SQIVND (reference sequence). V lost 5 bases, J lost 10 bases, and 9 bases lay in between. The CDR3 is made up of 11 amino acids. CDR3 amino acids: CASSSWTEQFF. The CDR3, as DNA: TGTGCCAGTAGTTCTTGGACAGAGCAGTTCTTC.

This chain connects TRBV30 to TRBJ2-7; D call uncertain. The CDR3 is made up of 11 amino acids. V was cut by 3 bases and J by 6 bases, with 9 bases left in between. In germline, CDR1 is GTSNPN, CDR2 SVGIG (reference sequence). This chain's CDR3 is CAWSTGREQYF. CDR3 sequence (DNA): TGTGCCTGGAGCACTGGGCGCGAGCAGTACTTC.

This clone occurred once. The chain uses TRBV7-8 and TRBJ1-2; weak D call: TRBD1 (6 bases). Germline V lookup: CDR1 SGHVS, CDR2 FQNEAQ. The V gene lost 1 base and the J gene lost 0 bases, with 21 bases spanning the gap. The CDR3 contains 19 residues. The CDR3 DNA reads TGTGCCAGCAGCTTAGGCCTTCCCTTAGGGGGGGGAGCTAACTATGGCTACACCTTC. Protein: CASSLGLPLGGGANYGYTF. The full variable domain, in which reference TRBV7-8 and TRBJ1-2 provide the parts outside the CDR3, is GAGVSQSPRYKVAKRGQDVALRCDPISGHVSLFWYQQALGQGPEFLTYFQNEAQLDKSGLPSDRFFAERPEGSVSTLKIQRTQQEDSAVYLCASSLGLPLGGGANYGYTFGSGTRLTVV.

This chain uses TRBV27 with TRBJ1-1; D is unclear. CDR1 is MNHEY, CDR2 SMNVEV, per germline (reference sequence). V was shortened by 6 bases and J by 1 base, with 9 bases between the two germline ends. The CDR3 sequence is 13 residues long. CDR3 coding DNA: TGTGCCAGCAGATTCAAGCAGAACACTGAAGCTTTCTTT. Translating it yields CASRFKQNTEAFF.

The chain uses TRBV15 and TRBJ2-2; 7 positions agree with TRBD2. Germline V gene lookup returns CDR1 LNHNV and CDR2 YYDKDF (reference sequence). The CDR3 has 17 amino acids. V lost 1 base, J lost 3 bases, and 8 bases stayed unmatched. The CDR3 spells CATSRGGRDLYTGELFF. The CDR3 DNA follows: TGTGCCACCAGCAGAGGGGGGAGGGACCTCTACACCGGGGAGCTGTTTTTT.

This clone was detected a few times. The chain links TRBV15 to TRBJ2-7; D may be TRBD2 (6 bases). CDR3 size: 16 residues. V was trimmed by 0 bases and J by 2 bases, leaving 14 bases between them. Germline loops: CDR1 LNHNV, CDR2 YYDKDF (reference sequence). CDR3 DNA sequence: TGTGCCACCAGCAGAGATGGGGGGTTCATGGCCTACGAGCAGTACTTC. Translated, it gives CATSRDGGFMAYEQYF. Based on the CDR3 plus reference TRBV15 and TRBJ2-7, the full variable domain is DAMVIQNPRYQVTQFGKPVTLSCSQTLNHNVMYWYQQKSSQAPKLLFHYYDKDFNNEADTPDNFQSRRPNTSFCFLDIRSPGLGDTAMYLCATSRDGGFMAYEQYFGPGTRLTVT.

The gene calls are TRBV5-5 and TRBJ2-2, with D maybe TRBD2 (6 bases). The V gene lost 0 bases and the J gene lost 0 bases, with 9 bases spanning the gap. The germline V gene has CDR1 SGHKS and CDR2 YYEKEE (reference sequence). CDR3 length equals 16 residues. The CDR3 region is CASSLVASANTGELFF. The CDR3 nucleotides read TGTGCCAGCAGCTTGGTGGCTAGCGCGAACACCGGGGAGCTGTTTTTT.

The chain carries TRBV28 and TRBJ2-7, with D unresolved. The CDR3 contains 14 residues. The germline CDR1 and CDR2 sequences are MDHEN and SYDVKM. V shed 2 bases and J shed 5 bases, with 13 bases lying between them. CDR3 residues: CASSLTGSAHEQYF. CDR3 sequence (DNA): TGTGCCAGCAGTTTAACCGGGTCAGCCCACGAGCAGTACTTC.

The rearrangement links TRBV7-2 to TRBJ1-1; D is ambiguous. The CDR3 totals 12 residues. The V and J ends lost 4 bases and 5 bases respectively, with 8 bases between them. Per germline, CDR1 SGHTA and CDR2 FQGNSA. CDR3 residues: CASSSRVTEAFF. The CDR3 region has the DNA TGTGCCAGCAGCTCAAGAGTGACTGAAGCTTTCTTT.

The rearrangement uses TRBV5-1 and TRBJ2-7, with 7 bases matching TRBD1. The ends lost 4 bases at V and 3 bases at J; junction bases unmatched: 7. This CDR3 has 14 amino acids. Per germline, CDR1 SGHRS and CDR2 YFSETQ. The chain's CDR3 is CASSQDGTVYEQYF. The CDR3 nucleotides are TGCGCCAGCAGCCAGGATGGGACAGTCTACGAGCAGTACTTC.

The CDR3 reads CASRRQGATEAFF. The CDR3 DNA sequence: TGTGCCAGTAGGAGACAGGGGGCAACTGAAGCTTTCTTT. The rearrangement joins TRBV19 to TRBJ1-1; TRBD1 matches at 10 bases. The CDR3 extends over 13 amino acids. With V trimmed by 6 bases and J by 5 bases, 3 bases remained unmatched. Germline CDR1 LNHDA, CDR2 SQIVND (reference sequence).

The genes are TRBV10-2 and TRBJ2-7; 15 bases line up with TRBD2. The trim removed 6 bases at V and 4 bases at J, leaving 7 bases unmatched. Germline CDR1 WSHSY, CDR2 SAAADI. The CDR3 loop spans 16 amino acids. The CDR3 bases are TGCGCCAGCAGCGGACTAGCGGGAGGGGGACCTTACGAGCAGTACTTC. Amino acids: CASSGLAGGGPYEQYF.

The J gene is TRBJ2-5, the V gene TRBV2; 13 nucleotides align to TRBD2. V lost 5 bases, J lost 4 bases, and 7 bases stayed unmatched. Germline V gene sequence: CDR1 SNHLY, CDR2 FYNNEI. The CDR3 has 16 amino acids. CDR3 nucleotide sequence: TGTGCCAGCAGTCGGACTAGCGGGAGTTCAGGAGAGACCCAGTACTTC. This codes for CASSRTSGSSGETQYF.

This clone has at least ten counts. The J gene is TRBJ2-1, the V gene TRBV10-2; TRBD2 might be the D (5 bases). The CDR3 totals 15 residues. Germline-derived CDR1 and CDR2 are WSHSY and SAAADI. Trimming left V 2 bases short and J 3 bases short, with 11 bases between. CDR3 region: CASSEPGRNYNEQFF. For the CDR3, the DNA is TGCGCCAGCAGTGAGCCGGGGAGAAACTACAATGAGCAGTTCTTC.

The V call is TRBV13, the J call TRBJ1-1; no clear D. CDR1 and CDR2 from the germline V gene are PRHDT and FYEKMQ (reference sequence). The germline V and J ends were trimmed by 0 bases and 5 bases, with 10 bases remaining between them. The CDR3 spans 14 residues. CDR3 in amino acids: CASSLGVGGTEAFF. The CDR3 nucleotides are TGTGCCAGCAGCTTAGGGGTCGGAGGAACTGAAGCTTTCTTT. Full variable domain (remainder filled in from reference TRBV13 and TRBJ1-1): AAGVIQSPRHLIKEKRETATLKCYPIPRHDTVYWYQQGPGQDPQFLISFYEKMQSDKGSIPDRFSAQQFSDYHSELNMSSLELGDSALYFCASSLGVGGTEAFFGQGTRLTVV.

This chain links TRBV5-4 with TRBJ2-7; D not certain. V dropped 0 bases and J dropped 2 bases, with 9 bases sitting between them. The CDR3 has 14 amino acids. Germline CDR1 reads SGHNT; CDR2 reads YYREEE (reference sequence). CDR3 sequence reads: CASSLDRFTYEQYF. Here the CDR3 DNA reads TGTGCCAGCAGCTTGGATCGGTTTACCTACGAGCAGTACTTC.

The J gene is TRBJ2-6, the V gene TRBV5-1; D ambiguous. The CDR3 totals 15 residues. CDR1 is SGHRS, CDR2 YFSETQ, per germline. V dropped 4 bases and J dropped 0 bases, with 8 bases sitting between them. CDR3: CASSADISGANVLTF. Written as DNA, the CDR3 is TGCGCCAGCAGCGCCGACATCTCTGGGGCCAACGTCCTGACTTTC.

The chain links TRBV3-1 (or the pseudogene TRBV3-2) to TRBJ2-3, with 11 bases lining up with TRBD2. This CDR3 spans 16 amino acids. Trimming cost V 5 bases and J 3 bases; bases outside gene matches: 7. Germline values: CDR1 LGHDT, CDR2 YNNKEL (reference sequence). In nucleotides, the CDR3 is TGTGCCAGCAGCTCTCGGACTAGCGGGTTTACAGATACGCAGTATTTT. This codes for CASSSRTSGFTDTQYF.

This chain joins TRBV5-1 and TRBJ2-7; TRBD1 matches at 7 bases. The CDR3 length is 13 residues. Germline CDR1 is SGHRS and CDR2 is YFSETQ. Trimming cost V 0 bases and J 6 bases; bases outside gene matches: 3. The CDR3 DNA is TGCGCCAGCAGCTTGGGGGCAGGGGGCGAGCAGTACTTC. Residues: CASSLGAGGEQYF.

CDR3 amino acids: CASSQLILQNTGELFF. The CDR3 DNA reads TGTGCCAGCAGCCAATTAATACTACAGAACACCGGGGAGCTGTTTTTT. The V call is TRBV3-1 (or the pseudogene TRBV3-2), the J call TRBJ2-2; D is unresolved. This CDR3 is built from 16 residues. V was cut by 2 bases and J by 1 base, with 11 bases left in between. Germline CDR1 is LGHDT and CDR2 is YNNKEL (reference sequence).

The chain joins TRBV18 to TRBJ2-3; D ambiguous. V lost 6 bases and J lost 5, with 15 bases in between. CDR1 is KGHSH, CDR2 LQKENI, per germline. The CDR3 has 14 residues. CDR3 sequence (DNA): TGTGCCAGCTCCCCTTATGGAGCTGTAGATACGCAGTATTTT. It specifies CASSPYGAVDTQYF.

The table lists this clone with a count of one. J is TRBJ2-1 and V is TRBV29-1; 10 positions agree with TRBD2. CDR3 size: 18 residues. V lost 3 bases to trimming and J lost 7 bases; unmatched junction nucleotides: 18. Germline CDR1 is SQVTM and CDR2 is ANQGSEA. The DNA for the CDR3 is TGCAGCGTTGACGGGGGCCATGGGGCTAGCGGGAGTCGAAATGAGCAGTTCTTC. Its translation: CSVDGGHGASGSRNEQFF.